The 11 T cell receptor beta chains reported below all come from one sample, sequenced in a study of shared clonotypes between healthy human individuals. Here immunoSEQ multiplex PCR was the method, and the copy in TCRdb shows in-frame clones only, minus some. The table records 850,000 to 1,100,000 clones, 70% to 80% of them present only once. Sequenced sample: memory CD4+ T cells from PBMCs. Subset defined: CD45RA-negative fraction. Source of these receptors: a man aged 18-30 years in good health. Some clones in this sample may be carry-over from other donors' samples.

CDR3 DNA sequence: TGTGCCTGTCACAGGGGTAGGGAAAAACTGTTTTTT. It codes for CACHRGREKLFF. This chain joins TRBV30 and TRBJ1-4, with 7 bases identical to TRBD1. Germline lookup yields CDR1 GTSNPN and CDR2 SVGIG (reference sequence). The CDR3 sequence is 12 residues long. Trimming removed 6 bases from V and 8 bases from J; junction bases left unmatched: 6.

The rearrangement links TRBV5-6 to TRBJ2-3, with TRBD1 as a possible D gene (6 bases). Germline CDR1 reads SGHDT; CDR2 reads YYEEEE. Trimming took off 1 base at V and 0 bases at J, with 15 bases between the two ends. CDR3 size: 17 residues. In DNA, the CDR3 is TGTGCCAGCAGCTTGTCGGCACGACAGGTTAGCACAGATACGCAGTATTTT. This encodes CASSLSARQVSTDTQYF. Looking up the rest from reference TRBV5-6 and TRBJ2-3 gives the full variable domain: DAGVTQSPTHLIKTRGQQVTLRCSPKSGHDTVSWYQQALGQGPQFIFQYYEEEERQRGNFPDRFSGHQFPNYSSELNVNALLLGDSALYLCASSLSARQVSTDTQYFGPGTRLTVL.

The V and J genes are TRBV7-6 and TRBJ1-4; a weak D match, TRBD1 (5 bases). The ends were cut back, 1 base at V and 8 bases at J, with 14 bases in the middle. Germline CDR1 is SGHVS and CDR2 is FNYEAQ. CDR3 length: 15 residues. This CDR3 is CASSLGGSGDEKLFF. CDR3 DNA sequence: TGTGCCAGCAGCTTAGGTGGGTCGGGGGACGAAAAACTGTTTTTT.

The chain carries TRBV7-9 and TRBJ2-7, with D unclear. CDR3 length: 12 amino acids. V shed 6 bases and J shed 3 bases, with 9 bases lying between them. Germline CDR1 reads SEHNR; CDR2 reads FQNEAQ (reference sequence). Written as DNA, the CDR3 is TGTGCCAGCAGTGACCAGAGCTACGAGCAGTACTTC. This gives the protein CASSDQSYEQYF. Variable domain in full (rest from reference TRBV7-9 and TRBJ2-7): DTGVSQNPRHKITKRGQNVTFRCDPISEHNRLYWYRQTLGQGPEFLTYFQNEAQLEKSRLLSDRFSAERPKGSFSTLEIQRTEQGDSAMYLCASSDQSYEQYFGPGTRLTVT.

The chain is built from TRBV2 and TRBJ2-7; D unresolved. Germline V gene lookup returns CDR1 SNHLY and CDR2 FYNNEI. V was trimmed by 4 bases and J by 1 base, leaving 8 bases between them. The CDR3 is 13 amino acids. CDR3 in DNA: TGTGCCAGCAGTGTCTCGGGTTCCTACGAGCAGTACTTC. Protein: CASSVSGSYEQYF.

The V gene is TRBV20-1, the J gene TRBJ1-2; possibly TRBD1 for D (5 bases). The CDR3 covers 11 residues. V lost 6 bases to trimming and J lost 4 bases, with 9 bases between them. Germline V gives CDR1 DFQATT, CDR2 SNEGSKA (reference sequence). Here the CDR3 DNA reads TGCAGTGCGAGGGACGGCTATGGCTACACCTTC. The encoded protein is CSARDGYGYTF.

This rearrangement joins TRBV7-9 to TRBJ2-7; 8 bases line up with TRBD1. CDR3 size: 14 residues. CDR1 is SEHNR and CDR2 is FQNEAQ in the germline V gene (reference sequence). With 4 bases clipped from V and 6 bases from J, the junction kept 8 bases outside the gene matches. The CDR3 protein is CASSWTGNLGEQYF. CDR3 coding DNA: TGTGCCAGCAGCTGGACAGGGAATTTGGGCGAGCAGTACTTC. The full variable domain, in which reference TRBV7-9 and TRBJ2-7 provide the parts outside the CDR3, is DTGVSQNPRHKITKRGQNVTFRCDPISEHNRLYWYRQTLGQGPEFLTYFQNEAQLEKSRLLSDRFSAERPKGSFSTLEIQRTEQGDSAMYLCASSWTGNLGEQYFGPGTRLTVT.

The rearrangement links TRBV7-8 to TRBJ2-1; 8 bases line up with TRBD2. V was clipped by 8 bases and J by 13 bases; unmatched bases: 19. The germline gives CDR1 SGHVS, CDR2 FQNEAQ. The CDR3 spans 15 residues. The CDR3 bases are TGTGCCAGCGGACGACTCCGGGAAGGAGCGGGAGTTCAGTTCTTC. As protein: CASGRLREGAGVQFF.

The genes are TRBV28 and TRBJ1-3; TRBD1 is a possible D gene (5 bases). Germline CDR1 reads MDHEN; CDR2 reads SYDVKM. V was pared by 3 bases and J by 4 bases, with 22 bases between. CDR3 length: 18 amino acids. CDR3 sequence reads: CASSLSLGGGDRGNTIYF. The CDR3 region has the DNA TGTGCCAGCAGTTTGTCTCTCGGGGGGGGAGACCGAGGAAACACCATATATTTT.

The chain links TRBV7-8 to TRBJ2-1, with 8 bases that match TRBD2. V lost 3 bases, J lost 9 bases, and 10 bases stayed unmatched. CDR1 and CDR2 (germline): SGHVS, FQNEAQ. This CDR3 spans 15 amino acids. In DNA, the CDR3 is TGTGCCAGCAGCTTCCTTCGGACTAGCTTTAGTGAGCAGTTCTTC. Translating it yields CASSFLRTSFSEQFF.

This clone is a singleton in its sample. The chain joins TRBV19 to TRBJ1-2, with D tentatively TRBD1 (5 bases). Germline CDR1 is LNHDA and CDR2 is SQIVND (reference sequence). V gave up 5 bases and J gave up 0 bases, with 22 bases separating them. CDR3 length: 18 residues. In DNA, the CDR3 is TGTGCCAGTAGTTTGGATCTCCCGAGGGACGGAGCTAACTATGGCTACACCTTC. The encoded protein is CASSLDLPRDGANYGYTF.